These T cell receptor beta chains were read from a single sample in a study of tissue T cells after allogeneic stem cell transplantation. The assay was immunoSEQ multiplex PCR, and TCRdb's table has in-frame clones only and misses some. The table shows under 50,000 clones, with around nine tenths occurring only once. The specimen was blood, collected before transplantation. Source of these receptors: a woman aged 35 to 70 who later had graft-versus-host disease after an allogeneic stem cell transplant. Both conserved end residues are part of each CDR3. The D gene is left open where the match is weak. Where a row states a size, it is once, few, many or the class of an expanded clone; other rows omit it.

v_gene,abundance,d_gene,j_gene,CDR3nt,CDR3aa
TRBV5-4,.,.,TRBJ2-5,TGTGCCAGCAGCACAAAGGCAGGGTTACAAGAGACCCAGTACTTC,CASSTKAGLQETQYF
TRBV6-5,once,.,TRBJ2-2,TGTGCCAGTAGGGGTCAATGGGTCACCGGGGAGCTGTTTTTT,CASRGQWVTGELFF
TRBV5-8,.,TRBD2,TRBJ2-5,TGTGCCAGCAGCTTGGGGCTAGCGGGAGTAGAGACCCAGTACTTC,CASSLGLAGVETQYF
TRBV4-2,.,.,TRBJ2-5,TGTGCCAGCAGCCCGCACGGGACCAGAGAAGAGACCCAGTACTTC,CASSPHGTREETQYF
TRBV5-1,.,.,TRBJ1-1,TGCGCCAGCAGCCAGCAAAGTGCTTTGGGCAACACTGAAGCTTTCTTT,CASSQQSALGNTEAFF
TRBV18,.,.,TRBJ1-3,TGTGCCAGCGGGTCGGACTCTGGAAACACCATATATTTT,CASGSDSGNTIYF
TRBV5-6,.,.,TRBJ2-6,TGTGCCAGCAGCCTGAGTCAGGTGTGGGCTGGGGCCAACGTCCTGACTTTC,CASSLSQVWAGANVLTF
TRBV3-1/TRBV3-2,.,TRBD2,TRBJ2-1,TGTGCCAGCAGCCAAGGGACTAGCGGGAGGAAAGGGTTCTTC,CASSQGTSGRKGFF
TRBV25-1,.,.,TRBJ2-1,TGTGCCAGCAGTGACGGCAAGGATGAGCAGTTCTTC,CASSDGKDEQFF
TRBV15,.,.,TRBJ2-1,TGTGCCACCAGCAGCGGAGTTGGAGAGCAGTTCTTC,CATSSGVGEQFF
TRBV5-5,.,.,TRBJ1-4,TGTGCCAGCAGCACCGCAGACATGACTAATGAAAAACTGTTTTTT,CASSTADMTNEKLFF
TRBV24-1,.,TRBD2,TRBJ2-3,TGTGCCACCAGACCAGCGGGAGCTAGCACAGATACGCAGTATTTT,CATRPAGASTDTQYF
TRBV27,.,TRBD2,TRBJ2-1,TGTGCCAGCAGTTTATCGGCGGGAGGGCTTCCGGAGCAGTTCTTC,CASSLSAGGLPEQFF
TRBV15,.,.,TRBJ2-3,TGTGCCACCAGGGGGGGGCTTAGCACAGATACGCAGTATTTT,CATRGGLSTDTQYF
TRBV7-7,.,TRBD2,TRBJ2-2,TGTGCTAGTCAGAGCGGGAGTCGAACCGGGGAGCTGTTTTTT,CASQSGSRTGELFF
TRBV28,.,.,TRBJ2-1,TGTGCCAGCAGTTTCACGGACTCCTCCTACAATGAGCAGTTCTTC,CASSFTDSSYNEQFF
TRBV6-1,.,.,TRBJ1-5,TGTGCCAGCAGTGAAACGTCGGGGGCATATCAGCCCCAGCATTTT,CASSETSGAYQPQHF
TRBV6-6,.,.,TRBJ1-1,TGTGCCAGCAGGTCCCACCTCAGGAGGAGGAACACTGAAGCTTTCTTT,CASRSHLRRRNTEAFF
TRBV28,.,.,TRBJ2-7,TGTGCCAGCAGTTTATCCCCCGGACTACCCAGCTCCTACGAGCAGTACTTC,CASSLSPGLPSSYEQYF
TRBV28,once,.,TRBJ1-1,TGTGCCCTCAAGGAGCCCACGGGGACTGAAGCTTTCTTT,CALKEPTGTEAFF
TRBV7-9,.,.,TRBJ2-7,TGTGCCAGCAGCTTAGCGACGGGAAGCGAGCAGTACTTC,CASSLATGSEQYF
TRBV19,.,TRBD1,TRBJ1-3,TGTGCCAGTAGCAGGGGACAGGGCGTCTCTGGAAACACCATATATTTT,CASSRGQGVSGNTIYF
TRBV9,once,.,TRBJ1-3,TGTGCCAGCAGCGTAGGGGGACTCTCTGGAAACACCATATATTTT,CASSVGGLSGNTIYF
TRBV28,once,TRBD2,TRBJ2-2,TGTGCCAGCAGCCCCTCGGGAGGGTTATCGAACACCGGGGAGCTGTTTTTT,CASSPSGGLSNTGELFF
TRBV6-5,.,.,TRBJ2-2,TGTGCCAGCAGTTACGGCAGGGACACCGGGGAGCTGTTTTTT,CASSYGRDTGELFF
TRBV28,.,.,TRBJ1-2,TGTGCCAGCAGTTTCGGCAGGGGATATGGCTACACCTTC,CASSFGRGYGYTF
TRBV6-5,.,TRBD1,TRBJ2-7,TGTGCCAGCAGTACCCCAGGGGGATTCTACGAGCAGTACTTC,CASSTPGGFYEQYF
TRBV20-1,.,TRBD1,TRBJ1-1,TGCAGTGCTAGTCAGGGGGCTTATCTAACGTACACTGAAGCTTTCTTT,CSASQGAYLTYTEAFF
TRBV14,.,.,TRBJ1-4,TGTGCCAGCAGCGCGGGGGCTAGGAAGGAAAAACTGTTTTTT,CASSAGARKEKLFF
TRBV4-1,.,.,TRBJ2-1,TGCGCCAGCAGCCAAGGGCTAACACAGTACAATGAGCAGTTCTTC,CASSQGLTQYNEQFF